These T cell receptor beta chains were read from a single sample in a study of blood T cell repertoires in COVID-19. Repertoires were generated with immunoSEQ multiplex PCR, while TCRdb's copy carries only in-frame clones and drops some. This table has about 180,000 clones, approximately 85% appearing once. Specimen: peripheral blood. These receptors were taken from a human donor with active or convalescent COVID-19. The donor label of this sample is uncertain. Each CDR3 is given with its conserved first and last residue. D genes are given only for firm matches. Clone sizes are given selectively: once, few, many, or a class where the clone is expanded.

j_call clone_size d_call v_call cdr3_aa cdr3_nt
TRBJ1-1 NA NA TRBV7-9 CASTQGRADRPEAFF TGTGCCAGCACCCAAGGCAGGGCGGACCGGCCTGAAGCTTTCTTT
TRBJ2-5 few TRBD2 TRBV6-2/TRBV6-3 CASSYLGGETQYF TGTGCCAGCAGTTACCTGGGAGGGGAGACCCAGTACTTC
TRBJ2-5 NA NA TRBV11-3 CASSLGLSGGETQYF TGTGCCAGCAGCTTGGGTCTTTCGGGTGGAGAGACCCAGTACTTC
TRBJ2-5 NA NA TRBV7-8 CASSFGAGRPTRETQYF TGTGCCAGCAGCTTTGGGGCCGGGCGCCCGACGCGGGAGACCCAGTACTTC
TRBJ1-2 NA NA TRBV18 CASSPPSGRVGYGYTF TGTGCCAGCTCACCACCTTCAGGGAGGGTCGGCTATGGCTACACCTTC
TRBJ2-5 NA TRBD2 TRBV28 CASSTRGLAGGTQYF TGTGCCAGCAGTACGCGGGGACTAGCGGGGGGAACCCAGTACTTC
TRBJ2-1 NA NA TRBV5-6 CASSFNNEQFF TGTGCCAGCAGCTTTAACAATGAGCAGTTCTTC
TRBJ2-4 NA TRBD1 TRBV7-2 CASSLSGGQTKNIQYF TGTGCCAGCAGCTTATCAGGGGGTCAGACCAAAAACATTCAGTACTTC
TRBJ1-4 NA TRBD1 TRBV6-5 CASSSPGQYNEKLFF TGTGCCAGCAGTTCCCCGGGACAGTATAATGAAAAACTGTTTTTT
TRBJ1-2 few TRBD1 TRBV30 CAAVGTGFGYTF TGTGCTGCCGTAGGGACAGGGTTTGGCTACACCTTC
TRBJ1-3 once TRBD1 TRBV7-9 CASSLEGTDSGNTIYF TGTGCCAGCAGCTTAGAGGGGACAGACTCTGGAAACACCATATATTTT
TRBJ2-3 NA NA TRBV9 CASSVGVRLGSADTQYF TGTGCCAGCAGCGTAGGTGTGAGACTAGGTTCCGCAGATACGCAGTATTTT
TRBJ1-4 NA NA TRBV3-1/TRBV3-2 CASSQGGLREKLFF TGTGCCAGCAGCCAAGGGGGCCTTCGTGAAAAACTGTTTTTT
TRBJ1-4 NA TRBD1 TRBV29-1 CSVEGLDRANEKLFF TGCAGCGTTGAAGGGTTGGACAGGGCTAATGAAAAACTGTTTTTT
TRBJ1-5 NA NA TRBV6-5 CASTETGGGQPQHF TGTGCCAGCACCGAAACGGGGGGAGGTCAGCCCCAGCATTTT
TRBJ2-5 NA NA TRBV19 CASSIGAARGETQYF TGTGCCAGTAGTATAGGGGCAGCTAGGGGAGAGACCCAGTACTTC
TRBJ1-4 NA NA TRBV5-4 CASSGGRRHEKLFF TGTGCCAGCAGCGGGGGCAGGCGACATGAAAAACTGTTTTTT